Sequencing of this TCR beta chain was carried out in a study of blood T cell repertoires in COVID-19. Overall study context: The United States, Italy and Spain provided the acute and convalescent COVID-19 samples. Nucleic acid was either cDNA or gDNA, and it came from T cells, B-cell-depleted T cells, or PBMCs.

Authors' methods: Reference gene primer amplification in the assay estimated nucleated cell counts. This table comes from immunoSEQ multiplex PCR, and its TCRdb copy is limited to in-frame clones, with some not included. V and J calls and clone size are copied from that table; D and trimming were computed from the DNA. The sample carries approximately 75,000 clones, about three quarters recorded once. V shed 4 bases and J 1 base; nucleotides not matched to a gene: 5. From germline, CDR1 is SGHTA and CDR2 FQGNSA. This CDR3 contains 17 residues. This clone appeared a few times. The TCR sequence derives from a woman of 80 years or more with active or convalescent COVID-19. The sample taken for sequencing was peripheral blood. The chain combines TRBV7-2 with TRBJ2-6, with 9 bases fitting TRBD1. The CDR3 sequence: CASSSGDRASGANVLTF. The CDR3 nucleotides read TGTGCCAGCAGCTCAGGGGACAGGGCTTCTGGGGCCAACGTCCTGACTTTC.